This TCR beta chain came from a study of cytomegalovirus exposure and HLA in healthy donors. As to this clone: Its antigen is still unknown.

General study results and limits: As a later analysis showed, a missense DCLRE1C variant was linked to trimming of TCR beta V- and J-genes. A previous analysis found most TCR beta V segments productive roughly 87% or roughly 30% of the time. HLA alleles showed associations with around 15,000 TCR beta sequences in a later analysis, at a 0.05 false discovery rate.

Amplification used 60 Vbeta primers and 13 Jbeta primers. Source study methods: Per a later analysis, the number of unique TCR beta chains was some 80 million, of which roughly 11 million were shared. The repertoire was sequenced with immunoSEQ multiplex PCR; TCRdb's copy has only in-frame clones and lacks some. Clone size and V and J calls were adopted from that table, with D and trimming inferred from the DNA. The listing contains approximately 140,000 clones. The ends were cut back, 0 bases at V and 2 bases at J, with 8 bases in the middle. The CDR3 contains 15 residues. The germline V gene has CDR1 MNHNY and CDR2 SVGAGI (reference sequence).

This chain joins TRBV6-6 and TRBJ1-3; D remains ambiguous. The TCR comes from a woman between 50 and 59 years old in good health and CMV-seronegative. The sequenced sample was PBMCs. This chain's CDR3 is CASSYSTGTGNTIYF. The CDR3 region has the DNA TGTGCCAGCAGTTACTCGACGGGGACTGGAAACACCATATATTTT.